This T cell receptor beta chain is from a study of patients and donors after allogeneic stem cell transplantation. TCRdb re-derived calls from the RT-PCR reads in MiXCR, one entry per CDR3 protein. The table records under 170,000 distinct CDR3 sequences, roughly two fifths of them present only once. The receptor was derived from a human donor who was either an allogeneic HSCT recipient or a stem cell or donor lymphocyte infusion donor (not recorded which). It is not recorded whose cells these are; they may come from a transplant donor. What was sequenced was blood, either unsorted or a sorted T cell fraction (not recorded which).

The CDR3 protein is CASSLTREKGYNEQFF. The CDR3 DNA follows: TGTGCCAGCAGCTTAACGAGGGAGAAGGGCTACAATGAGCAGTTCTTC. The rearrangement links TRBV7-3 to TRBJ2-1; D may be TRBD2 (5 bases). There are 16 residues in the CDR3. Trimming left V 0 bases short and J 3 bases short, with 12 bases between. CDR1 SGHTA and CDR2 FQGTGA come from the germline V gene.